This TCR beta chain was retrieved from a study of beta chain features in type 1 diabetes. General study points: Using cDNA template may skew counts toward highly expressing activated cells. All four CD4+ subsets from Type 1 diabetes patients carried moderately but significantly shorter TCRB CDR3s. Naive, central memory and Treg TCRB repertoires seemed to resemble each other more closely in patients than they did in healthy donors. VDJ junctions from patients with type 1 diabetes contained fewer insertions and more deletions.

This CDR3 has 14 residues. In germline, CDR1 is SGHRS, CDR2 YFSETQ. Between the trimmed V and J ends, which lost 0 bases and 0 bases, there was a span of 7 bases. This clone was found a few times. Its antigen is unknown. Isolated RNA was reverse transcribed in full, so expressed TCRB transcripts were sequenced. The study sequenced naive, central memory and regulatory T cell samples to an average of about 3.5 million reads. TCRdb's copy holds only in-frame clones and misses some; the assay was immunoSEQ multiplex PCR. The profile covers more than 250,000 clones, with roughly an eighth appearing a single time and 0.017% taken by the ten largest.

Sample: naive CD4+ T cells from blood. The V call is TRBV5-1, the J call TRBJ2-7; no clear D. The origin of this receptor is a man aged 30 to 45 with type 1 diabetes. The CDR3 spells CASSLVADSYEQYF. The CDR3 bases are TGCGCCAGCAGCTTGGTAGCAGACTCCTACGAGCAGTACTTC.